The 27 T cell receptor beta chains below all came from one sample that was sequenced in a study of blood T cell repertoires in COVID-19. Profiled with immunoSEQ multiplex PCR; TCRdb holds only in-frame clones, not every one. This sample has around 250,000 clones, with approximately 90% found just once. The source material was PBMCs or T cells enriched from blood (not recorded which). The receptors were sampled from a woman aged 30 to 39 who had recovered from COVID-19.

The chain joins TRBV4-3 to TRBJ2-7; D is perhaps TRBD2 (6 bases). V was cut by 3 bases and J by 2 bases, with 17 bases left in between. The germline V gene has CDR1 LGHNA and CDR2 YSLEER. The length of the CDR3 is 16 residues. Written as DNA, the CDR3 is TGCGCCAGCAGCCACGAGTTGAGTAGCGGACCCTACGAGCAGTACTTC. Encoded protein: CASSHELSSGPYEQYF.

The V and J genes are TRBV28 and TRBJ2-1, with D possibly TRBD2 on 6 matching bases. In germline, CDR1 is MDHEN, CDR2 SYDVKM. The length of the CDR3 is 13 residues. V shed 10 bases and J shed 2 bases, with 12 bases lying between them. CDR3 loop: CATGVGTYNEQFF. CDR3 nucleotide sequence: TGTGCCACGGGGGTCGGCACCTACAATGAGCAGTTCTTC.

V gene TRBV9 combines with J gene TRBJ2-2; 10 positions agree with TRBD2. This CDR3 is 16 amino acids long. V gave up 4 bases and J gave up 5 bases; unmatched junction bases: 8. CDR1 is SGDLS and CDR2 is YYNGEE in the germline V gene. Here the CDR3 reads CASSPIAGGGTGELFF. CDR3 DNA sequence: TGTGCCAGCAGCCCCATAGCGGGAGGAGGAACCGGGGAGCTGTTTTTT. The variable domain in full, completed from reference TRBV9 and TRBJ2-2, reads DSGVTQTPKHLITATGQRVTLRCSPRSGDLSVYWYQQSLDQGLQFLIQYYNGEERAKGNILERFSAQQFPDLHSELNLSSLELGDSALYFCASSPIAGGGTGELFFGEGSRLTVL.

J is TRBJ1-6 and V is TRBV28, with D maybe TRBD1 (6 bases). Germline V CDR1 and CDR2: MDHEN, SYDVKM. V dropped 1 base and J dropped 6 bases, with 16 bases sitting between them. The CDR3 loop spans 17 amino acids. Written as DNA, the CDR3 is TGTGCCAGCAGTTTATCCTGGCAGGACAGACTTAATTCACCCCTCCACTTT. The encoded protein is CASSLSWQDRLNSPLHF.

The CDR3 sequence: CASSSDTEAFF. The DNA of the CDR3 is TGTGCCAGCAGTTCCGACACTGAAGCTTTCTTT. This chain connects TRBV7-2 to TRBJ1-1, with D hard to call. From germline, CDR1 is SGHTA and CDR2 FQGNSA. The CDR3 runs to 11 residues. The V end lost 6 bases, the J end lost 3 bases, and 5 bases lay between the germline ends.

This clone was detected once. This CDR3 reads CASSPGQGGFGYTF. In DNA form, the CDR3 reads TGTGCCAGCAGCCCCGGACAGGGAGGATTTGGCTACACCTTC. This chain joins TRBV7-2 and TRBJ1-2; 8 bases map to TRBD1. The CDR3 covers 14 residues. Germline CDR1 SGHTA, CDR2 FQGNSA. Trimming removed 5 bases from V and 7 bases from J; junction bases left unmatched: 9.

V usage is TRBV2 and J usage is TRBJ2-6; D may be TRBD1 (6 bases). This CDR3 comprises 19 residues. Germline V gene sequence: CDR1 SNHLY, CDR2 FYNNEI. Trimming removed 5 bases at V and 0 bases at J, with 20 bases between. The CDR3 here is CASSTTSVGTPSGANVLTF. CDR3 DNA sequence: TGTGCCAGCAGTACCACCAGTGTCGGGACACCCTCTGGGGCCAACGTCCTGACTTTC.

The V call is TRBV24-1, the J call TRBJ1-3; tentative D call: TRBD1 (5 bases). CDR1 is KGHDR, CDR2 SFDVKD, per germline. Between the trimmed V and J ends, which lost 3 bases and 2 bases, there was a span of 10 bases. CDR3 length: 15 residues. CDR3 nucleotide sequence: TGTGCCACCAGTGATCCAAGGGGTCCTGGAAACACCATATATTTT. This encodes CATSDPRGPGNTIYF.

The chain links TRBV18 to TRBJ1-2, with TRBD1 identical over 7 bases. V lost 3 bases to trimming and J lost 4 bases; unmatched junction nucleotides: 5. Germline loops: CDR1 KGHSH, CDR2 LQKENI. This CDR3 is 14 amino acids long. This CDR3 is CASSPPGQSYGYTF. CDR3 nucleotides: TGTGCCAGCTCACCCCCGGGACAGAGCTATGGCTACACCTTC.

This rearrangement joins TRBV6-6 to TRBJ2-3; 15 bases match TRBD2. The CDR3 is 16 residues long. Per germline, CDR1 MNHNY and CDR2 SVGAGI (reference sequence). V was clipped by 5 bases and J by 3 bases; unmatched bases: 3. CDR3 residues: CASSRGLAGGTDTQYF. The CDR3, as DNA: TGTGCCAGCAGTCGCGGACTAGCGGGGGGGACAGATACGCAGTATTTT.

In its sample, this clone was seen a few times. The chain recombines TRBV6-5 with TRBJ1-1; TRBD1 matches 7 bases. J was trimmed by 1 base and V by 6 bases; bases with no gene match: 8. The CDR3 length is 15 residues. The germline V gene has CDR1 MNHEY and CDR2 SVGAGI. The CDR3 DNA follows: TGTGCCAGCAGATATACCGGGACAGAGAACACTGAAGCTTTCTTT. The encoded protein is CASRYTGTENTEAFF.

This clone occurred once. The chain employs TRBV7-6 and TRBJ2-3; D remains unclear. Trimming removed 3 bases from V and 0 bases from J, with 4 bases in between. The germline gives CDR1 SGHVS, CDR2 FNYEAQ. CDR3 length: 13 residues. The DNA of the CDR3 is TGTGCCAGCAGCTTTCTCAGCACAGATACGCAGTATTTT. It codes for CASSFLSTDTQYF.

The chain joins TRBV4-1 to TRBJ1-1, with TRBD1 matching over 8 bases. The V and J ends lost 3 bases and 4 bases, in that order; junction bases with no gene match: 7. Germline V lookup: CDR1 MGHRA, CDR2 YSYEKL. The CDR3 is 15 residues long. The CDR3 sequence is CASSQHTGGTTEAFF. The CDR3 coding sequence is TGCGCCAGCAGCCAGCATACAGGGGGGACCACTGAAGCTTTCTTT.

V and J are TRBV3-1 (or the pseudogene TRBV3-2) and TRBJ1-2; 9 bases are a match to TRBD1. This CDR3 has 14 amino acids. Germline V gene data show CDR1 as LGHDT and CDR2 as YNNKEL (reference sequence). J was trimmed by 6 bases and V by 5 bases; bases with no gene match: 7. CDR3 sequence: CASSFGQGNHGYTF. CDR3 in DNA: TGTGCCAGCAGCTTTGGACAGGGGAATCATGGCTACACCTTC.

This rearrangement joins TRBV5-6 to TRBJ2-3; possible D gene TRBD1, 5 bases. Looked up from germline, CDR1 is SGHDT and CDR2 is YYEEEE. The CDR3 contains 12 residues. V lost 3 bases, J lost 11 bases, and 13 bases lay in between. The CDR3 reads CASSWGRMEQYF. CDR3 nucleotides: TGTGCCAGCAGCTGGGGCCGGATGGAGCAGTATTTT. Based on the CDR3 plus reference TRBV5-6 and TRBJ2-3, the full variable domain is DAGVTQSPTHLIKTRGQQVTLRCSPKSGHDTVSWYQQALGQGPQFIFQYYEEEERQRGNFPDRFSGHQFPNYSSELNVNALLLGDSALYLCASSWGRMEQYFGPGTRLTVL.

The gene calls are TRBV9 and TRBJ2-2; TRBD2 matches 8 bases. Germline assignment: CDR1 SGDLS and CDR2 YYNGEE. The CDR3 sequence is 16 residues long. V was pared by 0 bases and J by 8 bases, with 9 bases of the junction left unmatched. The CDR3 here is CASSVAPGGPPGELFF. CDR3 sequence (DNA): TGTGCCAGCAGCGTAGCCCCGGGAGGGCCTCCAGGGGAGCTGTTTTTT.

This clone was recorded only once. This chain connects TRBV18 to TRBJ1-2; 8 nucleotides match TRBD1. The germline V gene encodes CDR1 KGHSH and CDR2 LQKENI. CDR3 size: 15 residues. V lost 0 bases, J lost 6 bases, and 6 bases stayed unmatched. The CDR3 loop reads CASSPPTTGANGYTF. The CDR3 nucleotides are TGTGCCAGCTCACCACCAACGACAGGGGCTAATGGCTACACCTTC.

The chain combines TRBV3-1 (or the pseudogene TRBV3-2) with TRBJ2-5; 7 positions agree with TRBD2. From germline, CDR1 is LGHDT and CDR2 YNNKEL (reference sequence). V lost 6 bases to trimming and J lost 0 bases; unmatched junction nucleotides: 7. The CDR3 has 15 residues. The chain's CDR3 is CASSQWDYYQETQYF. The DNA of the CDR3 is TGTGCCAGCAGTCAATGGGACTATTACCAAGAGACCCAGTACTTC.

V gene TRBV19 combines with J gene TRBJ1-1; D may be TRBD1 (6 bases). With 6 bases removed from V and 0 bases from J, the gap between germline ends came to 11 bases. Germline V gene data show CDR1 as LNHDA and CDR2 as SQIVND (reference sequence). This CDR3 region has 14 residues. The CDR3 protein is CASSLQGMNTEAFF. In nucleotides, the CDR3 is TGTGCCAGTAGCCTACAGGGAATGAACACTGAAGCTTTCTTT.

The rearrangement joins TRBV27 to TRBJ1-6; 8 bases line up with TRBD1. The CDR3 is 16 residues long. Germline V gene sequence: CDR1 MNHEY, CDR2 SMNVEV (reference sequence). With 7 bases clipped from V and 7 bases from J, the junction kept 12 bases outside the gene matches. The CDR3 here is CASTKSSGQGNSPLHF. The CDR3 DNA is TGTGCCAGCACTAAAAGTAGCGGACAGGGCAATTCACCCCTCCACTTT.

The CDR3 DNA is TGCGCCAGCAGCTTGGGGGCAGGGGGCATTCACGAGCAGTACTTC. It yields the protein CASSLGAGGIHEQYF. The gene calls are TRBV5-1 and TRBJ2-7; 8 bases align to TRBD1. Looked up from germline, CDR1 is SGHRS and CDR2 is YFSETQ. The CDR3 is made up of 15 amino acids. J lost 5 bases, V lost 0 bases, and 7 bases had no gene match.

This chain links TRBV18 with TRBJ1-5, with 7 nucleotides matching TRBD1. The length of the CDR3 is 16 residues. Germline CDR1 is KGHSH and CDR2 is LQKENI. Trimming removed 2 bases from V and 2 bases from J; junction bases left unmatched: 6. The CDR3 DNA reads as TGTGCCAGCTCACCAGGAAGGGGGCTGGGCAATCAGCCCCAGCATTTT. Its translation is CASSPGRGLGNQPQHF. Full variable domain (rest looked up from reference TRBV18 and TRBJ1-5): NAGVMQNPRHLVRRRGQEARLRCSPMKGHSHVYWYRQLPEEGLKFMVYLQKENIIDESGMPKERFSAEFPKEGPSILRIQQVVRGDSAAYFCASSPGRGLGNQPQHFGDGTRLSIL.

This clone was detected only a few times. The rearrangement joins TRBV7-6 to TRBJ2-7; TRBD1 might be the D (6 bases). The germline V and J ends were trimmed by 3 bases and 4 bases, with 19 bases remaining between them. This CDR3 comprises 16 residues. The germline V gene has CDR1 SGHVS and CDR2 FNYEAQ. The CDR3 DNA reads TGTGCCAGCAGCTTCGTCCCCGGGACAAACTCATACGAGCAGTACTTC. It yields the protein CASSFVPGTNSYEQYF.

The sample holds a few counts of this clone. The rearrangement links TRBV2 to TRBJ2-7; 8 bases map to TRBD1. The CDR3 is made up of 14 amino acids. The V segment lost 6 bases and the J segment 4 bases; nucleotides outside the gene matches: 8. CDR1 and CDR2 (germline): SNHLY, FYNNEI. The chain's CDR3 is CASRFLDRGYEQYF. The CDR3 DNA reads as TGTGCCAGCAGGTTCCTCGACAGGGGTTACGAGCAGTACTTC.

CDR3 in amino acids: CASRRDRQETQYF. CDR3 in DNA: TGTGCCAGTAGGCGGGACAGACAAGAGACCCAGTACTTC. The chain links TRBV19 to TRBJ2-5; maybe TRBD1 (7 bases). The V end lost 6 bases, the J end lost 2 bases, and 10 bases lay between the germline ends. Germline V gives CDR1 LNHDA, CDR2 SQIVND (reference sequence). CDR3 length equals 13 residues.

The chain couples TRBV7-2 to TRBJ2-1; D is unresolved. Trimming pared 1 base from V and 9 bases from J, leaving 16 bases between. The CDR3 length is 15 residues. Germline-derived CDR1 and CDR2 are SGHTA and FQGNSA. CDR3: CASSLGGTVGAEQFF. CDR3 sequence (DNA): TGTGCCAGCAGCTTAGGAGGTACGGTAGGCGCTGAGCAGTTCTTC.

This clone has just one count. The chain uses TRBV7-9 and TRBJ1-1; D not resolved. V lost 4 bases, J lost 3 bases, and 12 bases lay in between. This CDR3 has 14 amino acids. Germline CDR1 is SEHNR and CDR2 is FQNEAQ (reference sequence). This CDR3 is CASSSRRQDTEAFF. The CDR3 DNA reads as TGTGCCAGCAGCTCCAGAAGACAAGACACTGAAGCTTTCTTT. Combining the CDR3 with reference TRBV7-9 and TRBJ1-1 gives the whole variable domain DTGVSQNPRHKITKRGQNVTFRCDPISEHNRLYWYRQTLGQGPEFLTYFQNEAQLEKSRLLSDRFSAERPKGSFSTLEIQRTEQGDSAMYLCASSSRRQDTEAFFGQGTRLTVV.